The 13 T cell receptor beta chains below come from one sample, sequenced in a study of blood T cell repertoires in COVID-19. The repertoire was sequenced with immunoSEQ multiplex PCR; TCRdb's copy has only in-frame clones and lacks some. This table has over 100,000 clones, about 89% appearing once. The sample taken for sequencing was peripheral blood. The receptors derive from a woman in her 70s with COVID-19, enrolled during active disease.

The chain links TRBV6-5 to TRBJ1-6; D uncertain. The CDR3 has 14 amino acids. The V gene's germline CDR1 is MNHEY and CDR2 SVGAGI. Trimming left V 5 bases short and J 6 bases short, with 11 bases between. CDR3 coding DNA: TGTGCCAGCAGTATCTATCTATCTAATTCACCCCTCCACTTT. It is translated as CASSIYLSNSPLHF.

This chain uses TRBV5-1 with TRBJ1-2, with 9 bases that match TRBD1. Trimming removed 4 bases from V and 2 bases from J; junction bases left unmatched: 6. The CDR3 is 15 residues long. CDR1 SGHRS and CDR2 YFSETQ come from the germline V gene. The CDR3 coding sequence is TGCGCCAGCAGCGTGGGGGACAGGGCGAACTATGGCTACACCTTC. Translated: CASSVGDRANYGYTF.

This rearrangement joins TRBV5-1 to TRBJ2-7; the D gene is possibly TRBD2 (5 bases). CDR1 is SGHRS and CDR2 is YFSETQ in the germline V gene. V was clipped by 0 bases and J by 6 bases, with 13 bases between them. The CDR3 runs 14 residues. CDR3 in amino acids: CASSLAAGVGEQYF. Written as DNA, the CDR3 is TGCGCCAGCAGCTTGGCTGCCGGGGTGGGCGAGCAGTACTTC.

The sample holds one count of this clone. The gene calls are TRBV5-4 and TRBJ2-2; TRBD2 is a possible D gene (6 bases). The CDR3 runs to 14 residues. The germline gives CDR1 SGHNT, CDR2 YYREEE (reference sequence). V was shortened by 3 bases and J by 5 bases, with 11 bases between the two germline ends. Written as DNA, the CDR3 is TGTGCCAGCAGCTCCCGGGGGTGGACCGGGGAGCTGTTTTTT. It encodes CASSSRGWTGELFF.

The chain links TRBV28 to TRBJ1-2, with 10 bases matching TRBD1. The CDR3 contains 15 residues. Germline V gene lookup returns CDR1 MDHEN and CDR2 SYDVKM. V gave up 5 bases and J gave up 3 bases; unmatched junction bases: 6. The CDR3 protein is CASSTPGQGDYGYTF. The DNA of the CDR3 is TGTGCCAGCAGTACCCCCGGACAGGGGGACTATGGCTACACCTTC.

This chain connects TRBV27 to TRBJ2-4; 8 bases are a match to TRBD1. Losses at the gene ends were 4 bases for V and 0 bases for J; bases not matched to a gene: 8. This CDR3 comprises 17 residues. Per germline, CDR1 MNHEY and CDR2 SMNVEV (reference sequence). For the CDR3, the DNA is TGTGCCAGCAGTTCGACAGGACAGGGCCTAGCCAAAAACATTCAGTACTTC. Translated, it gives CASSSTGQGLAKNIQYF.

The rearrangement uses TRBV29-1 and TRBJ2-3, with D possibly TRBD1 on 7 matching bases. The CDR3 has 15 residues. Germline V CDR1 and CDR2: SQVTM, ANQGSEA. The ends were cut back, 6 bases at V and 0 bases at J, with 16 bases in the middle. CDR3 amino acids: CSVLGGQISTDTQYF. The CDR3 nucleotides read TGCAGCGTCCTGGGGGGACAGATTAGCACAGATACGCAGTATTTT.

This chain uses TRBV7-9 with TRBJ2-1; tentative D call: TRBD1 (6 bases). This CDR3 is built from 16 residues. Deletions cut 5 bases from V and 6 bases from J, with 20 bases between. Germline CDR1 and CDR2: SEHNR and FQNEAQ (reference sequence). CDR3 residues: CASSLNRARMSNEQFF. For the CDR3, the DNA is TGTGCCAGCAGCCTAAACAGGGCCAGGATGAGCAATGAGCAGTTCTTC.

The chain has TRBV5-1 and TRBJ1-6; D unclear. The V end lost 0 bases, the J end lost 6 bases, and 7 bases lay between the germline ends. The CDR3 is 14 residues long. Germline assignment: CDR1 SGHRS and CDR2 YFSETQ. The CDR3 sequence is CASSLGQRNSPLHF. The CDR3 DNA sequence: TGCGCCAGCAGCTTGGGGCAGCGTAATTCACCCCTCCACTTT.

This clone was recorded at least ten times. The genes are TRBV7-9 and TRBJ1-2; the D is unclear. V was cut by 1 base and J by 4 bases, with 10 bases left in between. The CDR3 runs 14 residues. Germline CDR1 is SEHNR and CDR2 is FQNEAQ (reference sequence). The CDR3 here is CASSLEEGAYGYTF. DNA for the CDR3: TGTGCCAGCAGCTTAGAAGAGGGAGCCTATGGCTACACCTTC.

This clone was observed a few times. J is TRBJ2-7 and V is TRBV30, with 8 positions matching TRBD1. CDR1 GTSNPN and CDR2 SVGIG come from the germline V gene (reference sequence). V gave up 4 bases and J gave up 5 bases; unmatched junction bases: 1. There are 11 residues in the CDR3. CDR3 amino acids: CAWNRGDEQYF. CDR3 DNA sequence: TGTGCCTGGAACAGGGGGGACGAGCAGTACTTC.

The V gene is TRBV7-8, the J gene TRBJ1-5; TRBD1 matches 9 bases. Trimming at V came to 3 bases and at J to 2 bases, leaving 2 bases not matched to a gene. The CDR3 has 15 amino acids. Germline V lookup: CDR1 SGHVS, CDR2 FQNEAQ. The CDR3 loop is CASSFDRGGNQPQHF. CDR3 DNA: TGTGCCAGCAGCTTTGACAGGGGGGGCAATCAGCCCCAGCATTTT.

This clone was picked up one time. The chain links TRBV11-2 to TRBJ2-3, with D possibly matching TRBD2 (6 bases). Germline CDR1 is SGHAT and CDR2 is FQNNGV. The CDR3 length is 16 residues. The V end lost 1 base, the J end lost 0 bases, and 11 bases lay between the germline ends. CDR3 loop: CASSLAGGISTDTQYF. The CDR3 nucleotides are TGTGCCAGCAGCTTAGCAGGCGGGATTAGCACAGATACGCAGTATTTT.